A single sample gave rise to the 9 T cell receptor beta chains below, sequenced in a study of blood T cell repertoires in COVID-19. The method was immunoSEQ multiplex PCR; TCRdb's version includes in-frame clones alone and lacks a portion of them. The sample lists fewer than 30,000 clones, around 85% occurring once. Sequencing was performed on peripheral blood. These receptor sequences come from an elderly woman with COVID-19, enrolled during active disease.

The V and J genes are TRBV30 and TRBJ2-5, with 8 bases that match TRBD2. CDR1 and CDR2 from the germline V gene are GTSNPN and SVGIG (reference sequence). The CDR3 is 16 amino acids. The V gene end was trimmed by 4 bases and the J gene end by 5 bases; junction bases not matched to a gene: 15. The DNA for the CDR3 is TGTGCCTGGAAAAACGGGGGGGCCGGTTCTGGGGAGACCCAGTACTTC. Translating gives CAWKNGGAGSGETQYF.

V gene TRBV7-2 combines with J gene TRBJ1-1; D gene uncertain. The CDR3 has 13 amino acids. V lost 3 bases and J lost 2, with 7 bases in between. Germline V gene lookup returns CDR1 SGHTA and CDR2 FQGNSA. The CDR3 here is CASSFNGNTEAFF. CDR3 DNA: TGTGCCAGCAGCTTTAACGGTAACACTGAAGCTTTCTTT.

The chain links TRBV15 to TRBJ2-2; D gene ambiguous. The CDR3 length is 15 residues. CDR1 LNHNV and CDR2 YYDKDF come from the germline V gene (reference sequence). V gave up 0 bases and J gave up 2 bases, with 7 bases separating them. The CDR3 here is CATSRDFINTGELFF. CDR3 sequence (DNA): TGTGCCACCAGCAGAGATTTCATTAACACCGGGGAGCTGTTTTTT. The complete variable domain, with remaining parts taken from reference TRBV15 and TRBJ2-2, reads DAMVIQNPRYQVTQFGKPVTLSCSQTLNHNVMYWYQQKSSQAPKLLFHYYDKDFNNEADTPDNFQSRRPNTSFCFLDIRSPGLGDTAMYLCATSRDFINTGELFFGEGSRLTVL.

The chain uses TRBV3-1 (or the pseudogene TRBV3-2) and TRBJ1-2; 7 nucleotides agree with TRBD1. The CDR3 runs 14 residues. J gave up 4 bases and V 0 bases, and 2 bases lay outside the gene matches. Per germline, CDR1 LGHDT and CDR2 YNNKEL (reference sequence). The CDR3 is CASSQDRTGYGYTF. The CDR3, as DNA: TGTGCCAGCAGCCAAGATAGGACAGGCTATGGCTACACCTTC.

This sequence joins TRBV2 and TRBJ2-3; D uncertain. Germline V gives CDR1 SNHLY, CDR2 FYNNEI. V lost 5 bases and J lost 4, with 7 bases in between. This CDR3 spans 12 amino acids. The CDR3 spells CASSTDSDTQYF. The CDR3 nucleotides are TGTGCCAGCAGTACAGATTCAGATACGCAGTATTTT.

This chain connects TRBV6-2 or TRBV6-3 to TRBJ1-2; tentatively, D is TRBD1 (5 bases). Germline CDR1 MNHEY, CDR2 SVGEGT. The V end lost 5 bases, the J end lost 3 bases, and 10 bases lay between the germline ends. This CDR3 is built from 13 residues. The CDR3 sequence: CASSLTTDYGYTF. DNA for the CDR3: TGTGCCAGCAGTCTTACGACAGACTATGGCTACACCTTC.

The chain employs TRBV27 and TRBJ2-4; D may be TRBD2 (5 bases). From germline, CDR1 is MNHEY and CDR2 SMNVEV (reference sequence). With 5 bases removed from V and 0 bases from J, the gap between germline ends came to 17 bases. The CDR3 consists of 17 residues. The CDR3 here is CASSVLAGNAAKNIQYF. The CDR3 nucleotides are TGTGCCAGCAGTGTGCTGGCGGGTAACGCAGCCAAAAACATTCAGTACTTC.

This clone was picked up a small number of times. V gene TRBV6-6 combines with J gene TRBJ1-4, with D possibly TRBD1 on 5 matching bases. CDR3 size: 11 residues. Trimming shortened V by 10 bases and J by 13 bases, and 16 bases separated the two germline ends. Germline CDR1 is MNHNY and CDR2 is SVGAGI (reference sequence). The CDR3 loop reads CATSPSRGLFF. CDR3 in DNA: TGTGCCACCTCCCCAAGTAGGGGACTGTTTTTT.

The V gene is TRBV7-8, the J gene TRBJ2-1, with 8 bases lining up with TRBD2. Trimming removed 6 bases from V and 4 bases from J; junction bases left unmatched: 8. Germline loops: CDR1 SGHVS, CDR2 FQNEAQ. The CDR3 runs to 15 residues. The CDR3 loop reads CASRPGVAGYNEQFF. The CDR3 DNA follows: TGTGCCAGCAGACCCGGGGTAGCGGGGTACAATGAGCAGTTCTTC.